The clone carrying this T cell receptor (beta chain) was counted a single time. Its matching antigen is unknown. These data belong to a study of identifying expanded T cells in peripheral blood. Germline CDR1 is MDHEN and CDR2 is SYDVKM. Trimming took off 6 bases at V and 2 bases at J, with 20 bases between the two ends. The CDR3 extends over 17 amino acids. TCRdb's table, derived via immunoSEQ multiplex PCR, lists solely in-frame clones and lacks some. Among over 90,000 clones listed, approximately 88% were seen once. No infections or other immune events were documented during collection. Findings and limits, study-wide: Approximately 1.1 clones differed between technical replicates, versus around 15 and 19 over time. Variance in clone template counts between approximately two-week samples significantly increased with total template count across all healthy donors.

The sequence derives from a person between 18 and 75 years old in good health. Sequencing was done on a sample of blood. The V gene is TRBV28, the J gene TRBJ2-1; tentative D call: TRBD1 (6 bases). The CDR3 loop is CASSRTLRGGPYNEQFF. Written as DNA, the CDR3 is TGTGCCAGCAGCCGTACGCTCCGTGGGGGCCCCTACAATGAGCAGTTCTTC.